The source of this TCR beta chain is a study of OX40 agonist ivuxolimab in advanced cancers. About the study: Dose-escalation patients were diagnosed with hepatocellular carcinoma, melanoma, renal cell cancer or head and neck cancer. Study-level points and caveats: Fewer expanded clones were found on average in CD4+ than in CD8+ T cells.

This CDR3 spans 15 amino acids. CDR1 and CDR2 from the germline V gene are SGHRS and YFSETQ. The germline V and J ends were trimmed by 1 base and 7 bases, with 17 bases remaining between them. Here immunoSEQ multiplex PCR was the method, and the copy in TCRdb shows in-frame clones only, minus some. The repertoire includes about 74,000 clones, approximately 81% of them detected once, and approximately 2.1% sits in the top ten. A word on this clone: Its antigen is not identified.

The rearrangement links TRBV5-1 to TRBJ1-1; D is possibly TRBD1 (5 bases). The receptor comes from an adult with an advanced solid tumor such as melanoma, head and neck, liver or kidney cancer. This specimen consisted of CD4+ or CD8+ T cells sorted from blood, obtained in a trial of the OX40 agonist ivuxolimab. The CDR3 DNA follows: TGCGCCAGCAGCTTGAGTGTGGGGGGTGAGGGTGAAGCTTTCTTT. This sequence encodes CASSLSVGGEGEAFF.